This is a list of T cell receptor beta chains from one sample in a study of Graves' ophthalmopathy and Graves' hyperthyroidism. In TCRdb, the multiplex PCR reads were re-called with MiXCR into one record per CDR3 protein. The table includes approximately 210,000 distinct CDR3 sequences, roughly 21% detected once. Specimen: peripheral blood. These receptors were taken from a woman aged 45-59 years with Graves' ophthalmopathy. Both conserved end residues are part of each CDR3. The order of the fields is clone size, V gene, D gene, J gene, CDR3 DNA, CDR3 protein. The D gene is left open where the match is weak. Where a row states a size, it is once, few, many or the class of an expanded clone; other rows omit it.

abundance: NA; v_gene: TRBV14; d_gene: TRBD1; j_gene: TRBJ1-6; CDR3nt: TGTGCCAGCAGCCAAGAGGGACAGTTAAATTCACCCCTCCACTTT; CDR3aa: CASSQEGQLNSPLHF
abundance: many; v_gene: TRBV11-2; d_gene: NA; j_gene: TRBJ2-4; CDR3nt: TGTGCCAGCAGCTCTATAGGGACAAGCAAAAACATTCAGTACTTC; CDR3aa: CASSSIGTSKNIQYF
abundance: many; v_gene: TRBV7-2; d_gene: TRBD1; j_gene: TRBJ2-7; CDR3nt: TGTGCCAGCAGCCCAGGACAGGGGAGGGTTCAGTACTTC; CDR3aa: CASSPGQGRVQYF
abundance: NA; v_gene: TRBV6-2/TRBV6-3; d_gene: NA; j_gene: TRBJ2-4; CDR3nt: TGTGCCAGCAGCCTATCGAGAAGCGGCAACATTCAGTACTTC; CDR3aa: CASSLSRSGNIQYF
abundance: NA; v_gene: TRBV7-2; d_gene: NA; j_gene: TRBJ1-3; CDR3nt: TGTGCCAGCAGCTTACAGGTCGACACTGGAAACACCATATATTTT; CDR3aa: CASSLQVDTGNTIYF
abundance: many; v_gene: TRBV4-1; d_gene: NA; j_gene: TRBJ2-2; CDR3nt: TGCGCCAGCACCCAGGGACAGAACACCGGGGAGCTGTTTTTT; CDR3aa: CASTQGQNTGELFF
abundance: many; v_gene: TRBV6-6; d_gene: NA; j_gene: TRBJ2-7; CDR3nt: TGTGCCAGCCAACAGGGCCACAACGAGCAGTACTTC; CDR3aa: CASQQGHNEQYF
abundance: many; v_gene: TRBV7-8; d_gene: TRBD1; j_gene: TRBJ1-5; CDR3nt: TGTGCCAGCGGCCAGGGGGTAAATCAGCCCCAGCATTTT; CDR3aa: CASGQGVNQPQHF
abundance: NA; v_gene: TRBV18; d_gene: NA; j_gene: TRBJ1-5; CDR3nt: TGTGCCAGCTCCCCCTCGATCGGTAGCAATCAGCCCCAGCATTTT; CDR3aa: CASSPSIGSNQPQHF
abundance: many; v_gene: TRBV15; d_gene: NA; j_gene: TRBJ2-7; CDR3nt: TGTGCCACCAGCAGAGATGTGGGGTACGAGCAGTACTTC; CDR3aa: CATSRDVGYEQYF
abundance: many; v_gene: TRBV7-2; d_gene: NA; j_gene: TRBJ2-7; CDR3nt: TGTGCCAGCACCCAGAGGGCTTCCTGGGGGGAGCAGCACTTC; CDR3aa: CASTQRASWGEQHF
abundance: NA; v_gene: TRBV12-3/TRBV12-4; d_gene: NA; j_gene: TRBJ1-5; CDR3nt: TGTGCCAGCAGTCCAGCGACGTTGAATCAGCCCCAGCCTTTT; CDR3aa: CASSPATLNQPQPF
abundance: many; v_gene: TRBV28; d_gene: NA; j_gene: TRBJ1-1; CDR3nt: TGTGCCAGCACCGTCTCCCCAGGCTCGAACACTGAAGCTTTCTTT; CDR3aa: CASTVSPGSNTEAFF
abundance: many; v_gene: TRBV20-1; d_gene: TRBD2; j_gene: TRBJ2-2; CDR3nt: TGCAGTGCTAGAGATCAAGGCGGGAGGAGCACCGGGGAGCTGTTTTTT; CDR3aa: CSARDQGGRSTGELFF